This is a list of T cell receptor beta chains from one sample in a study of cytomegalovirus exposure and HLA in healthy donors. The data were produced by immunoSEQ multiplex PCR, yet TCRdb's version contains in-frame clones alone and is incomplete. The sample lists fewer than 120,000 clones, 76% occurring once. The material sequenced was PBMCs. These receptors were taken from a man aged 25 to 40 in good health and CMV-seropositive. The CDR3 runs from the conserved cysteine through the conserved F or W. The order of the fields is V gene, J gene, CDR3 protein.

V: TRBV14; J: TRBJ2-7; CDR3: CVSSQGFRTYEQYF
V: TRBV10-3; J: TRBJ2-1; CDR3: CAISEGQEISYNEQFF
V: TRBV19; J: TRBJ1-1; CDR3: CASSNSGWNTEAFF
V: TRBV4-3; J: TRBJ2-7; CDR3: CASSQGLGVAGRGRSYEQYF
V: TRBV5-8; J: TRBJ1-2; CDR3: CASTFPLGGAYGYTF
V: TRBV7-8; J: TRBJ1-4; CDR3: CASSAQGLGEKLFF
V: TRBV18; J: TRBJ2-7; CDR3: CASSLPPGQGREQYF
V: TRBV7-9; J: TRBJ1-6; CDR3: CASSSWGDRPNLHF
V: TRBV7-9; J: TRBJ1-2; CDR3: CASSPWAGTGNGGGGYTF
V: TRBV19; J: TRBJ2-5; CDR3: CASGLTAGAETQYF
V: TRBV18; J: TRBJ1-1; CDR3: CASSPPGQGNTEAFF
V: TRBV9; J: NA; CDR3: CASSGGPGLGEYEQYF
V: TRBV29-1; J: TRBJ2-1; CDR3: CSAGAEGPSYNEQFF
V: TRBV4-1; J: TRBJ2-3; CDR3: CASSQVAGGRADTQYF
V: TRBV11-2; J: TRBJ1-5; CDR3: CASSLGRGQPQHF
V: TRBV2; J: TRBJ1-2; CDR3: CATGPNANYGYTF
V: TRBV2; J: TRBJ2-2; CDR3: CASKGAGGPNTGELFF
V: TRBV5-6; J: TRBJ2-5; CDR3: CASSPGQDRVETQYF
V: TRBV18; J: TRBJ1-1; CDR3: CASSPFPGQTNTEAFF
V: TRBV6-1; J: TRBJ1-3; CDR3: CAGGSDGGGNTIYF
V: TRBV27; J: TRBJ1-5; CDR3: CASSYRENQPQHF
V: TRBV2; J: TRBJ2-2; CDR3: CASRPGQGWTGELFF
V: TRBV19; J: TRBJ2-2; CDR3: CASSIGAGTRKKELFF
V: TRBV30; J: TRBJ2-1; CDR3: CAWSFGGEGNEQFF
V: TRBV7-9; J: TRBJ2-1; CDR3: CASSFGGGTGFNNEQFF
V: TRBV5-1; J: TRBJ1-2; CDR3: CASSAISGVDGYGYTF
V: TRBV2; J: TRBJ2-5; CDR3: CASSPLGGGRKTQYF
V: TRBV27; J: TRBJ2-5; CDR3: CASSLAEWETQYF
V: TRBV9; J: TRBJ2-1; CDR3: CASSVETGVGLENEQFF
V: TRBV7-2; J: TRBJ2-7; CDR3: CASSLEARTYEQYF
V: TRBV28; J: TRBJ2-1; CDR3: CASSLRGGVYNEQFF
V: TRBV7-2; J: TRBJ2-1; CDR3: CASSLEHNSYNEQFF
V: TRBV9; J: TRBJ2-2; CDR3: CASSPRETLNTGELFF
V: TRBV4-1; J: TRBJ1-3; CDR3: CASRQDGSGNTIYF
V: TRBV5-4; J: TRBJ1-1; CDR3: CASSLTGQGGAEAFF
V: TRBV28; J: TRBJ2-7; CDR3: CASSLRYEQYF
V: TRBV4-3; J: TRBJ1-4; CDR3: CATSQSRDRGEKLFF
V: TRBV19; J: TRBJ2-2; CDR3: CASNRAGFTGELFF
V: TRBV7-6; J: TRBJ2-1; CDR3: CASSLEGTSSYNEQFF